This TCR beta chain is from a study of blood T cell repertoires in COVID-19. Study information: The United States, Italy and Spain provided the acute and convalescent COVID-19 samples. T cells, B-cell-depleted T cells, or PBMCs provided the cDNA or gDNA that served as material.

Trimming removed 4 bases from V and 4 bases from J, with 19 bases in between. The CDR3 covers 16 residues. Germline V gives CDR1 MNHEY, CDR2 SVGAGI. Authors' analysis steps: Quantification of nucleated cells was approximated via reference gene primer amplification. Only in-frame clones appear in the TCRdb table, and some are missing; sequencing was by immunoSEQ multiplex PCR. V, J and clone size are taken as reported in that table, and D and trimming were inferred from the DNA itself. The sample contains 270,000 or so clones, 84% of which appear only once. The chain joins TRBV6-5 to TRBJ1-2; D perhaps matches TRBD1 (5 bases). The sequence was obtained from a human donor in a cohort sampled during active COVID-19. The sequenced sample was peripheral blood. This chain's CDR3 is CASSSRWGRAGYGYTF. In DNA form, the CDR3 reads TGTGCCAGCAGTTCCCGTTGGGGCAGGGCCGGCTATGGCTACACCTTC.